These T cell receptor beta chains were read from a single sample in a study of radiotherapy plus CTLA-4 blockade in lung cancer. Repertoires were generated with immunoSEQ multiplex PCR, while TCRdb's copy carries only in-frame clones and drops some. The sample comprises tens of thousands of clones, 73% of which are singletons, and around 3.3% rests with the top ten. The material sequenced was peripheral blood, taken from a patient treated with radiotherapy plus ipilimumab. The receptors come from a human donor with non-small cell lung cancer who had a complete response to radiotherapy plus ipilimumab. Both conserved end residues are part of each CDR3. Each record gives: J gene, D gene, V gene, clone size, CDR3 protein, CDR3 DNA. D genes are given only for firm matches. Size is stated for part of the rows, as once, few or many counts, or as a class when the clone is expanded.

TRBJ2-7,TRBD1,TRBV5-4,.,CASSLPTGGSYEQYF,TGTGCCAGCAGCTTGCCGACAGGGGGATCCTACGAGCAGTACTTC
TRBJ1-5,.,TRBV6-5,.,CASGDSYQPQHF,TGTGCCAGCGGAGACTCGTATCAGCCCCAGCATTTT
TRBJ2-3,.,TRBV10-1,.,CASSERRGGTDTQYF,TGCGCCAGCAGTGAGAGAAGGGGTGGTACAGATACGCAGTATTTT
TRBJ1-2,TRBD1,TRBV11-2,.,CASSLGASGQGRRNGYTF,TGTGCCAGCAGCTTAGGAGCGTCGGGACAGGGACGGAGGAATGGCTACACCTTC
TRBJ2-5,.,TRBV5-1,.,CASSLMTSQETQYF,TGCGCCAGCAGCTTGATGACTAGCCAAGAGACCCAGTACTTC
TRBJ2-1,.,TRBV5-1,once,CASSLMGLLYNEQFF,TGCGCCAGCAGCTTGATGGGACTCCTCTACAATGAGCAGTTCTTC
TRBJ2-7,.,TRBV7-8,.,CASTLTPKGAVYEQYF,TGTGCCAGCACCCTAACCCCAAAAGGGGCGGTCTACGAGCAGTACTTC
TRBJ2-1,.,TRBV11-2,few,CASRRASYNEQFF,TGTGCCAGCAGGCGGGCATCCTACAATGAGCAGTTCTTC
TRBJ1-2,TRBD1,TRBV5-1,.,CASSLGFGTGRYGYTF,TGCGCCAGCAGCTTAGGGTTTGGGACAGGGCGCTATGGCTACACCTTC
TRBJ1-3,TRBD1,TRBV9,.,CASSSTGSSGNTIYF,TGTGCCAGCAGCTCGACAGGGAGCTCTGGAAACACCATATATTTT
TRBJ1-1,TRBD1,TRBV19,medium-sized,CASSIGGQGMNTEAFF,TGTGCCAGTAGTATAGGAGGACAGGGAATGAACACTGAAGCTTTCTTT
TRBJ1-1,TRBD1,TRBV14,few,CASSGGQGRSLGTEAFF,TGTGCCAGCAGCGGCGGACAGGGGAGAAGCTTGGGCACTGAAGCTTTCTTT
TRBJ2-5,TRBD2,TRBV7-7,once,CASSFRGGNQETQYF,TGTGCCAGCAGCTTTCGCGGGGGGAACCAAGAGACCCAGTACTTC
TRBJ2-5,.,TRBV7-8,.,CASSGFLGSSIETQYF,TGTGCCAGCAGCGGCTTCCTCGGGTCTAGCATAGAGACCCAGTACTTC
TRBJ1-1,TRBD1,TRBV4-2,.,CASSPFYNRDRDTEAFF,TGTGCCAGCAGCCCTTTCTACAACCGGGACAGGGACACTGAAGCTTTCTTT
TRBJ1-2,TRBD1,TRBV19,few,CASSRGPGTEGVYGYTF,TGTGCCAGTAGTCGAGGACCCGGGACAGAAGGGGTCTATGGCTACACCTTC
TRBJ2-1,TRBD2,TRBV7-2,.,CASSLADLAVKGGEQFF,TGTGCCAGCAGCTTAGCGGATCTAGCGGTGAAGGGTGGTGAGCAGTTCTTC
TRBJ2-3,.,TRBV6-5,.,CASSYRQSSTDTQYF,TGTGCCAGCAGTTACCGACAGTCTAGCACAGATACGCAGTATTTT
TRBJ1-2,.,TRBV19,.,CASSINTGANYGYTF,TGTGCCAGTAGTATCAATACAGGAGCCAACTATGGCTACACCTTC
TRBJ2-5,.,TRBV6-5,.,CASSQGKETQYF,TGTGCCAGCAGTCAGGGGAAAGAGACCCAGTACTTC
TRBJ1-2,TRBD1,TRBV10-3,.,CAISRGQENYGYTF,TGTGCCATCAGTAGGGGACAGGAAAACTATGGCTACACCTTC
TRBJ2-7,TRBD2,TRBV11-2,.,CASSLISGGWYEQYF,TGTGCCAGCAGCTTAATCAGCGGGGGGTGGTACGAGCAGTACTTC
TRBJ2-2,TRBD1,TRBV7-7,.,CASSLGLQGRNTGELFF,TGTGCTAGCAGCTTAGGCCTACAGGGGCGGAACACCGGGGAGCTGTTTTTT
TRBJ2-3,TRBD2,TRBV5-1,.,CASSTGLAGIRPDTQYF,TGCGCCAGCAGCACGGGACTAGCGGGAATTCGTCCAGATACGCAGTATTTT
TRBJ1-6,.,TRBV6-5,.,CASSYPGLSGSPLHF,TGTGCCAGCAGTTACCCCGGGTTAAGTGGTTCACCCCTCCACTTT
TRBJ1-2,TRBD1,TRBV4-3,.,CASSQDPGTVKTYTF,TGCGCCAGCAGCCAAGATCCTGGGACAGTGAAAACCTACACCTTC
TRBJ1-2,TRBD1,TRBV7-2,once,CASSPGGQEANYGYTF,TGTGCCAGCAGCCCTGGCGGACAGGAAGCTAACTATGGCTACACCTTC
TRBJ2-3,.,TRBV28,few,CASSSFTDTQYF,TGTGCCAGCAGTTCTTTCACAGATACGCAGTATTTT
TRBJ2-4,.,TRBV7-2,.,CASSQGPKLAKNIQYF,TGTGCCAGCAGCCAGGGGCCAAAGCTAGCCAAAAACATTCAGTACTTC
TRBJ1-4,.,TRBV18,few,CASSPQGFSEKLFF,TGTGCCAGCTCACCACAGGGGTTCTCTGAAAAACTGTTTTTT
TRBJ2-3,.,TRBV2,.,CASSEERTVTDTQYF,TGTGCCAGCAGTGAAGAGAGGACAGTGACAGATACGCAGTATTTT
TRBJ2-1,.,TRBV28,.,CASRHGGNSYNEQFF,TGTGCCAGCAGACATGGCGGGAACTCCTACAATGAGCAGTTCTTC
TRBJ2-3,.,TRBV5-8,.,CASSLLTDTQYF,TGTGCCAGCAGCCTGTTGACAGATACGCAGTATTTT
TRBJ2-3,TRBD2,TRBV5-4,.,CASSWGLAGAADTQYF,TGTGCCAGCAGCTGGGGACTAGCGGGGGCCGCGGATACGCAGTATTTT
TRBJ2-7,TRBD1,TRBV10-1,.,CASSEGTGGLYEQYF,TGCGCCAGCAGTGAGGGAACAGGGGGCCTGTACGAGCAGTACTTC
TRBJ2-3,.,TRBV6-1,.,CASSEAAYAQYF,TGTGCCAGCAGTGAAGCAGCGTACGCGCAGTATTTT
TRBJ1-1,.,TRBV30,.,CAWGGTGTEAFF,TGTGCCTGGGGGGGCACGGGGACTGAAGCTTTCTTT
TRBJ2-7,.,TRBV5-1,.,CASSDTLHEQYF,TGCGCCAGCAGCGACACCCTCCACGAGCAGTACTTC